This T cell receptor beta chain comes out of a study of blood T cell repertoires in COVID-19. As for the study in general: The origin of the acute and convalescent COVID-19 samples was the United States, Italy and Spain. T cells, B-cell-depleted T cells, or PBMCs supplied cDNA or gDNA.

Per the study methods: The authors estimated nucleated cell counts from reference gene primer amplification. The repertoire was sequenced with immunoSEQ multiplex PCR; TCRdb's copy has only in-frame clones and lacks some. That table gives V, J and clone size, and the DNA gave D and trimming. The sample carries around 150,000 clones, approximately 90% recorded once. The germline V gene encodes CDR1 GTSNPN and CDR2 SVGIG (reference sequence). Losses at the gene ends were 6 bases for V and 5 bases for J; bases not matched to a gene: 13. The CDR3 is 15 amino acids. The chain has TRBV30 and TRBJ2-3; 8 nucleotides agree with TRBD2. This sequence originates from a woman in her forties with acute or convalescent COVID-19. Sequencing was performed on peripheral blood. DNA for the CDR3: TGTGCCTGCAACGGGGGGGGGCGGAACGTAGATACGCAGTATTTT. This sequence encodes CACNGGGRNVDTQYF.